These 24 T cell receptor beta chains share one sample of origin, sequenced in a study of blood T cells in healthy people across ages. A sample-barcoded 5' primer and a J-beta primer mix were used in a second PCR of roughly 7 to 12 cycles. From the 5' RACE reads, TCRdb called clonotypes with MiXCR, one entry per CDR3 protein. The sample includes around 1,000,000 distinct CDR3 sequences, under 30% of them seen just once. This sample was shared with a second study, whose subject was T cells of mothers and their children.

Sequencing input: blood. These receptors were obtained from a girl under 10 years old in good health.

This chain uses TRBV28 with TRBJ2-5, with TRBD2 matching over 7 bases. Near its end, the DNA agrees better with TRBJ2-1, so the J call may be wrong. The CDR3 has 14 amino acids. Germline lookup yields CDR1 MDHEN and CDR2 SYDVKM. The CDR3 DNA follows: TGTGCCAGCAGTTTTTTGGCGGGAGTCGGTGTGCAGTTCTTC. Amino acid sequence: CASSFLAGVGVQFF.

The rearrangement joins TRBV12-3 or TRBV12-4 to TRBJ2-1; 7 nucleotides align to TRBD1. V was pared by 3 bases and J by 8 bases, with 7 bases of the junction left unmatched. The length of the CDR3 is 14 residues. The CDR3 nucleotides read TGTGCCAGCAGTTTTGGGACAGTCCACGATGAGCAGTTCTTC. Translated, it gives CASSFGTVHDEQFF.

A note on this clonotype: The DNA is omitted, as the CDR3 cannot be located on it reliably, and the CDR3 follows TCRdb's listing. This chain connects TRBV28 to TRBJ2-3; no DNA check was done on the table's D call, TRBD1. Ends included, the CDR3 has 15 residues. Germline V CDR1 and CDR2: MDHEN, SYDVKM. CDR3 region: CASSTSGPLLGTQYF.

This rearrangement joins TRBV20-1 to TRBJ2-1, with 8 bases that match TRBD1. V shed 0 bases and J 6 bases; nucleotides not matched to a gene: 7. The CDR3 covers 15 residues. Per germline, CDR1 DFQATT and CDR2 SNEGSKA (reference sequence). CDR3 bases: TGCAGTGCTAGAGATCACCGGACAGGGACCAATGAGCAGTTCTTC. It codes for CSARDHRTGTNEQFF.

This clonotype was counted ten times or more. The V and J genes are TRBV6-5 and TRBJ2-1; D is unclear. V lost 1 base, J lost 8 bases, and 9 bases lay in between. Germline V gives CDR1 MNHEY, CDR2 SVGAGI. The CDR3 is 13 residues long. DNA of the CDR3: TGTGCCAGCAGTTACTATGGGGTCGATGAGCAGTTCTTC. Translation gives CASSYYGVDEQFF.

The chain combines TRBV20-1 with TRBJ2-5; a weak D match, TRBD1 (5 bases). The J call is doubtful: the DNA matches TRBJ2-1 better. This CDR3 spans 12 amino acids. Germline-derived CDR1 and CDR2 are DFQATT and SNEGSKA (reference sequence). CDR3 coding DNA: TGCAGTGCTAGACCAACAGGAGATGAGCAGTTCTTC. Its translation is CSARPTGDEQFF.

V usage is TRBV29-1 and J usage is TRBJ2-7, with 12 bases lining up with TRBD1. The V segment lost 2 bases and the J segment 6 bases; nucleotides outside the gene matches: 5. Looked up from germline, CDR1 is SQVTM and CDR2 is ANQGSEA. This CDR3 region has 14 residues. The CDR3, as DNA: TGCAGCGTTGAAATAGGGACAGGGGGCGCCGAGCAGTACTTC. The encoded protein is CSVEIGTGGAEQYF.

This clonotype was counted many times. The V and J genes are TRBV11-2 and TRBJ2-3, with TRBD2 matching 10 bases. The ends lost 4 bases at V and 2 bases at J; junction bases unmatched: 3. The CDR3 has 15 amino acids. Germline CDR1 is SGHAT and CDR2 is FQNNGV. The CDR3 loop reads CASSSSGGYTDTQYF. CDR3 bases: TGTGCCAGCAGCTCTAGCGGGGGTTACACAGATACGCAGTATTTT.

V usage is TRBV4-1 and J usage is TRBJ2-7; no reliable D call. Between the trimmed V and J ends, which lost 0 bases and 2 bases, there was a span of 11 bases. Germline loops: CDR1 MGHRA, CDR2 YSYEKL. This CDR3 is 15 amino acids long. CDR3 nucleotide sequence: TGCGCCAGCAGCCAAGATGAAGGCACCCCCTACGAGCAGTACTTC. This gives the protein CASSQDEGTPYEQYF.

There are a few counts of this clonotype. The CDR3 DNA reads as TGTGCCAGCAGTTGGACTAGGGAGACCCAGTACTTC. This sequence encodes CASSWTRETQYF. This chain connects TRBV12-3 or TRBV12-4 to TRBJ2-5, with 7 bases that match TRBD2. The CDR3 spans 12 residues. V lost 4 bases, J lost 5 bases, and 1 base stayed unmatched.

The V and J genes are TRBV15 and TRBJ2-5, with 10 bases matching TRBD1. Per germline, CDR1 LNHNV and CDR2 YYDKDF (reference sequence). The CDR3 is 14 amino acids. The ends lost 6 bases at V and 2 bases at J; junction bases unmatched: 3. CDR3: CATSDRGQQETQYF. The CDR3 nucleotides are TGTGCCACCAGTGACAGGGGGCAACAAGAGACCCAGTACTTC.

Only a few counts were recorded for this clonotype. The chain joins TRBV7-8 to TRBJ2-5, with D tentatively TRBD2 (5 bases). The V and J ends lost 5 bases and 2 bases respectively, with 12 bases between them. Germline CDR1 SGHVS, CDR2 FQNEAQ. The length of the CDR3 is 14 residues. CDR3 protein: CASSTVREQETQYF. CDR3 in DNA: TGTGCCAGCAGCACCGTCCGGGAACAAGAGACCCAGTACTTC. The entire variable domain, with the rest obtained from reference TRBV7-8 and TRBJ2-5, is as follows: GAGVSQSPRYKVAKRGQDVALRCDPISGHVSLFWYQQALGQGPEFLTYFQNEAQLDKSGLPSDRFFAERPEGSVSTLKIQRTQQEDSAVYLCASSTVREQETQYFGPGTRLLVL.

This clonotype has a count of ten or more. CDR3 in amino acids: CASSQVWGPVQYF. The DNA for the CDR3 is TGCGCCAGCAGCCAAGTGTGGGGTCCAGTCCAGTACTTC. The chain employs TRBV4-1 and TRBJ2-7; the D is unclear. Trimming cost V 1 base and J 10 bases, with 14 bases left between them. CDR1 and CDR2 from the germline V gene are MGHRA and YSYEKL. The CDR3 contains 13 residues.

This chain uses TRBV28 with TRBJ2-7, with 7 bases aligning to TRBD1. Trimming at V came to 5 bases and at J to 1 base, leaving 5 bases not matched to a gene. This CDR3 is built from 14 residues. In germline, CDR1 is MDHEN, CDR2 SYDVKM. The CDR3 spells CASSEGQRSYEQYF. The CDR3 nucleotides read TGTGCCAGCAGTGAGGGACAGAGATCCTACGAGCAGTACTTC. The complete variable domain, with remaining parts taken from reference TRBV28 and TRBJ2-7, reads DVKVTQSSRYLVKRTGEKVFLECVQDMDHENMFWYRQDPGLGLRLIYFSYDVKMKEKGDIPEGYSVSREKKERFSLILESASTNQTSMYLCASSEGQRSYEQYFGPGTRLTVT.

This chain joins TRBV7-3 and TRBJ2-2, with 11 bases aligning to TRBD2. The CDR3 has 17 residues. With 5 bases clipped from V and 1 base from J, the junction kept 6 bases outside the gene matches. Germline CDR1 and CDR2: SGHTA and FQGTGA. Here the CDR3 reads CASSRPTSGMNTGELFF. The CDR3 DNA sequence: TGTGCCAGCAGCCGACCGACTAGCGGGATGAACACCGGGGAGCTGTTTTTT. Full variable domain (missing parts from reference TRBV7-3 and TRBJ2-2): GAGVSQTPSNKVTEKGKYVELRCDPISGHTALYWYRQSLGQGPEFLIYFQGTGAADDSGLPNDRFFAVRPEGSVSTLKIQRTERGDSAVYLCASSRPTSGMNTGELFFGEGSRLTVL.

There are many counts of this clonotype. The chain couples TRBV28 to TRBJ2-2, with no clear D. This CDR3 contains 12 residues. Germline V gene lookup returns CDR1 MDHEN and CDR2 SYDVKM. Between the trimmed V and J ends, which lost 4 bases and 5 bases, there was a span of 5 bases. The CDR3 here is CASSSRTGELFF. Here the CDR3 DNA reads TGTGCCAGCAGTTCTCGAACCGGGGAGCTGTTTTTT.

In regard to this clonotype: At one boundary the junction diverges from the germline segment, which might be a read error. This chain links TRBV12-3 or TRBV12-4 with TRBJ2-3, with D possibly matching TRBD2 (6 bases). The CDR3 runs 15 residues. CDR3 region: CTSSNRRVGTDTQYF. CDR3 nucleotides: TGTACCAGCAGCAATAGGAGGGTAGGGACAGATACGCAGTATTTT.

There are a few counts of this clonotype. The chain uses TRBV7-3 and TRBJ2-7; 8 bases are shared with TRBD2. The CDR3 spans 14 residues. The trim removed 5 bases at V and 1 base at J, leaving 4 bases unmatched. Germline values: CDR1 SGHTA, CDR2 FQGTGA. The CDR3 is CASSTIAGSYEQYF. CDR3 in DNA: TGTGCCAGCAGCACAATAGCGGGGTCCTACGAGCAGTACTTC.

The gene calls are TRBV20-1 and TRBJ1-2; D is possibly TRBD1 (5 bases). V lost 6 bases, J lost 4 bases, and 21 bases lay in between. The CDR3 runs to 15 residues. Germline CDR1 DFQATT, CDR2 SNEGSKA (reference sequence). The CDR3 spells CSAPGTSSKVYGYTF. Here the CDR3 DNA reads TGCAGTGCGCCCGGGACTTCATCCAAGGTCTATGGCTACACCTTC.

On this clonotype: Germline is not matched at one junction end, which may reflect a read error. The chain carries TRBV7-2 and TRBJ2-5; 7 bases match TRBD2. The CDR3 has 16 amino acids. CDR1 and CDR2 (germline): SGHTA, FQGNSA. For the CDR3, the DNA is TGTGCCAGCAGCTACGGACTAGTATCAACAGTGGGCGAGCAGCACTTC. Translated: CASSYGLVSTVGEQHF.

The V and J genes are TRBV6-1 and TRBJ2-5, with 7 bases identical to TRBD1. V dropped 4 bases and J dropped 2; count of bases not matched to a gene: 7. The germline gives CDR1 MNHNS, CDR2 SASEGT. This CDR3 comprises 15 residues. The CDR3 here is CASSGLGGLQETQYF. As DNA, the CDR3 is TGTGCCAGCAGTGGTCTAGGGGGCCTTCAAGAGACCCAGTACTTC.

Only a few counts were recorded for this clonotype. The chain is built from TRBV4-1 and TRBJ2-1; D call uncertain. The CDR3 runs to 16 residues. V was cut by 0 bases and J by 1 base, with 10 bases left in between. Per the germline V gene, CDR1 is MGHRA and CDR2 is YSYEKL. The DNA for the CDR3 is TGCGCCAGCAGCCAAGAGGGCCCTGTGTCCTACAATGAGCAGTTCTTC. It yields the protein CASSQEGPVSYNEQFF.

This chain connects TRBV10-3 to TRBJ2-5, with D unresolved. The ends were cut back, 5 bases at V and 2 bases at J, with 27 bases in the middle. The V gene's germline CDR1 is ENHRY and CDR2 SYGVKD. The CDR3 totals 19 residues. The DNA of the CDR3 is TGTGCCATCAGTTTGGTTTACGGACGAGGCTTCGCCTATCAAGAGACCCAGTACTTC. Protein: CAISLVYGRGFAYQETQYF.

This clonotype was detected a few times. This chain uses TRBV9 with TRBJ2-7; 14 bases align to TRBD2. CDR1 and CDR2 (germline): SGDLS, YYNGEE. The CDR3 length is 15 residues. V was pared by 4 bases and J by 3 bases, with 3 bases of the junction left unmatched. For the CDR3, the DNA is TGTGCCAGCAGCACCGGACTAGCGGGGGGCTACGAGCAGTACTTC. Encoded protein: CASSTGLAGGYEQYF. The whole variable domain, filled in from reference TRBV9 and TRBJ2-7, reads DSGVTQTPKHLITATGQRVTLRCSPRSGDLSVYWYQQSLDQGLQFLIQYYNGEERAKGNILERFSAQQFPDLHSELNLSSLELGDSALYFCASSTGLAGGYEQYFGPGTRLTVT.